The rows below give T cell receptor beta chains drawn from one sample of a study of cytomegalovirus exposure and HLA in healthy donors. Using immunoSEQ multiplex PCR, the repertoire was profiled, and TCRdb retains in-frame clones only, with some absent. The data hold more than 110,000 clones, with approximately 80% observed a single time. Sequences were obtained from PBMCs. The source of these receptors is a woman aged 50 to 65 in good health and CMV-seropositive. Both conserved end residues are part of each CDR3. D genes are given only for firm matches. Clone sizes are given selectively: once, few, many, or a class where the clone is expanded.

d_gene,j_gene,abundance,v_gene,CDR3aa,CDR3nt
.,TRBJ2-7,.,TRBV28,CASSLWSSSPEQYF,TGTGCCAGCAGTTTATGGTCTTCTTCCCCGGAGCAGTACTTC
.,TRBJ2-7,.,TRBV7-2,CASSLDGGVGSYEQYF,TGTGCCAGCAGCTTAGATGGCGGGGTTGGCTCCTACGAGCAGTACTTC
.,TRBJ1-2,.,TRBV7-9,CASSPRGAGANGYTF,TGTGCCAGCAGCCCCCGGGGGGCTGGGGCGAATGGCTACACCTTC
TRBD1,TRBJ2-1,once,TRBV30,CAWSRRTGGIGEQFF,TGTGCCTGGAGTAGGCGGACAGGGGGAATAGGTGAGCAGTTCTTC
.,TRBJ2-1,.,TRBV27,CASKNSAYNEQFF,TGTGCCAGCAAGAATAGCGCCTACAATGAGCAGTTCTTC
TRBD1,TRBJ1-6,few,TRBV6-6,CASSHFWGQNNSPLHF,TGTGCCAGCAGCCACTTTTGGGGACAGAATAATTCACCCCTCCACTTT
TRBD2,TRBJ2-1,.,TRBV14,CASSRLSGGAGNEQFF,TGTGCCAGCAGCCGACTCAGCGGGGGGGCCGGCAATGAGCAGTTCTTC
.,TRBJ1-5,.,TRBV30,CAWSRGAGRQPQHF,TGTGCCTGGAGTCGAGGGGCGGGACGTCAGCCCCAGCATTTT
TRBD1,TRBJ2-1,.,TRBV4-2,CASSQVRQGQAGNEQFF,TGTGCCAGCAGCCAGGTTAGACAGGGACAGGCGGGGAATGAGCAGTTCTTC
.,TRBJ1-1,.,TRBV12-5,CASALGAENTEAFF,TGTGCTAGTGCCCTTGGTGCGGAGAACACTGAAGCTTTCTTT
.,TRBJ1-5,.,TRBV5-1,CASSLDNHSNQPQHF,TGCGCCAGCAGCTTGGACAACCATAGCAATCAGCCCCAGCATTTT
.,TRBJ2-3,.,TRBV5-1,CASRLLGLDTDTQYF,TGCGCCAGCAGACTCCTAGGCCTCGATACAGATACGCAGTATTTT
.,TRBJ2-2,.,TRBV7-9,CASSLGWSSTGELFF,TGTGCCAGCAGCTTAGGATGGAGCTCCACCGGGGAGCTGTTTTTT
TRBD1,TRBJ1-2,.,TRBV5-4,CASSRSTGGALGYTF,TGTGCCAGCAGCCGATCGACAGGGGGCGCTTTGGGCTACACCTTC
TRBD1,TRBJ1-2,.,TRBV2,CASRRDRDNYGYTF,TGTGCCAGCAGGAGGGACAGGGACAACTATGGCTACACCTTC
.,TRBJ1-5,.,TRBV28,CASSLGGVIDQPQHF,TGTGCCAGCAGTTTGGGGGGTGTAATTGATCAGCCCCAGCATTTT
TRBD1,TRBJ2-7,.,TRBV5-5,CASSLGQGSSYEQYF,TGTGCCAGCAGCTTAGGACAGGGGAGCTCCTACGAGCAGTACTTC
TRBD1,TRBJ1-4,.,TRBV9,CASSVAGQGREKLFF,TGTGCCAGCAGCGTAGCGGGACAGGGTCGCGAAAAACTGTTTTTT
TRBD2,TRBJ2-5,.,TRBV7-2,CASSLDLAGGQETQYF,TGTGCCAGCAGCCTTGATCTAGCGGGGGGCCAAGAGACCCAGTACTTC
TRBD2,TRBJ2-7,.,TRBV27,CASSPGTSGVSYEQYF,TGTGCCAGCAGTCCCGGGACTAGCGGGGTCTCCTACGAGCAGTACTTC
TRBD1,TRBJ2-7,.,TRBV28,CASSQNRGYEQYF,TGTGCCAGCAGCCAGAACAGGGGCTACGAGCAGTACTTC
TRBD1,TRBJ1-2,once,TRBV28,CASSSFDRGLGYTF,TGTGCCAGCAGTTCCTTCGACAGGGGGCTTGGCTACACCTTC
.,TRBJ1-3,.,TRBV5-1,CASSAGSVENTIYF,TGCGCCAGCAGCGCAGGGTCCGTAGAAAACACCATATATTTT
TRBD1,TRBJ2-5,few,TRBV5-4,CASSLDRAETQYF,TGTGCCAGCAGCTTAGACAGGGCAGAGACCCAGTACTTC
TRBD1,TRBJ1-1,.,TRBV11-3,CASSQTGTGGHAFF,TGTGCCAGCAGCCAGACCGGGACAGGGGGCCATGCTTTCTTT
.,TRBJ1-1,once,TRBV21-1,CASSKAGHLNTEAFF,TGTGCCAGCAGCAAAGCGGGACATTTGAACACTGAAGCTTTCTTT
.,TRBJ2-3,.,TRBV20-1,CSTRATDTQYF,TGCAGCACTAGGGCCACAGATACGCAGTATTTT
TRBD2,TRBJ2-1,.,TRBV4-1,CASSAIERGGLNEQFF,TGCGCCAGCAGCGCTATCGAGCGGGGGGGCCTCAATGAGCAGTTCTTC
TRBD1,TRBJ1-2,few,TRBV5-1,CASSSDRGNYGYTF,TGCGCCAGCAGCTCGGACAGGGGGAACTATGGCTACACCTTC
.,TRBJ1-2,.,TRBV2,CASSDMVAGNYGYTF,TGTGCCAGCAGTGACATGGTAGCGGGTAACTATGGCTACACCTTC
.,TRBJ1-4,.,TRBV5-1,CASSWGGRTNEKLFF,TGCGCCAGCAGCTGGGGGGGCAGGACTAATGAAAAACTGTTTTTT
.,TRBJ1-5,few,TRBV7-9,CASSLGNSYGNQPQHF,TGTGCCAGCAGCTTAGGGAACTCCTACGGGAATCAGCCCCAGCATTTT
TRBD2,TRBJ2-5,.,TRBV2,CASSDLAGTQETQYF,TGTGCCAGCAGTGATCTAGCGGGAACCCAAGAGACCCAGTACTTC
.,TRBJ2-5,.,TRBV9,CASSVSGSETQYF,TGTGCCAGCAGCGTTTCGGGGTCTGAGACCCAGTACTTC
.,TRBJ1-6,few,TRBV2,CASSEIPGTPLHF,TGTGCCAGCAGTGAGATCCCCGGGACACCCCTCCACTTT
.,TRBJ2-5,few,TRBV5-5,CASSAPEQGAGETQYF,TGTGCCAGCAGCGCTCCTGAACAGGGAGCGGGGGAGACCCAGTACTTC
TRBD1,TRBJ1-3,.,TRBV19,CASSISGTGSYSSGNTIYF,TGTGCCAGTAGTATCTCCGGGACAGGGTCTTATAGCTCTGGAAACACCATATATTTT
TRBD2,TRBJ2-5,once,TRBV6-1,CASSEVGGDQETQYF,TGTGCCAGCAGTGAAGTTGGGGGGGATCAAGAGACCCAGTACTTC
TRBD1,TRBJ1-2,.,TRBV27,CASSSTGGDYGYTF,TGTGCCAGCAGTTCTACAGGGGGTGACTATGGCTACACCTTC
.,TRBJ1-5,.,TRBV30,CAWGAGAASNQPQHF,TGTGCCTGGGGGGCGGGGGCGGCGAGTAATCAGCCCCAGCATTTT